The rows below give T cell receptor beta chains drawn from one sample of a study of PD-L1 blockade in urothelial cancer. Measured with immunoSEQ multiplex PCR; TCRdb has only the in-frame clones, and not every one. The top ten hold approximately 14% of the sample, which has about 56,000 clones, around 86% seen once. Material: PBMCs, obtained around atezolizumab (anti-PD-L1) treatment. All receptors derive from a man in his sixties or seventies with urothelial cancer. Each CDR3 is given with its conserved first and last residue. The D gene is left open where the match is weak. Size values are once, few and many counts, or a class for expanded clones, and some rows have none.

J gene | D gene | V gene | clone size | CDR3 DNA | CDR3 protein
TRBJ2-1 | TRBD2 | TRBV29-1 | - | TGCAGCGTTGAAGTGACAGCGGGAGATGAGCAGTTCTTC | CSVEVTAGDEQFF
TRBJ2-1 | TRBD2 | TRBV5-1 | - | TGCGCCAGCAGCTTGGATGGGACTAGCGGGAGTAATGCGAATGAGCAGTTCTTC | CASSLDGTSGSNANEQFF
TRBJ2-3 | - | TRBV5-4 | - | TGTGCCAGCAGCCCGTGGACTGGGACAGATACGCAGTATTTT | CASSPWTGTDTQYF
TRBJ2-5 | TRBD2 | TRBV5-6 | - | TGTGCCAGCAGCCATTGGACTAGCGGGATACGGGAGACCCAGTACTTC | CASSHWTSGIRETQYF
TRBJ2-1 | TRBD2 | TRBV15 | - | TGTGCCACCAGCAGAGATCGTGGACTAGTGTATGGTGAGCAGTTCTTC | CATSRDRGLVYGEQFF
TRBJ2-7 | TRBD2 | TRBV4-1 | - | TGCGCCAGCAGCCAAGTGAAACCTATCCTGGGACTAGCGGGCCTATTCTACGAGCAGTACTTC | CASSQVKPILGLAGLFYEQYF
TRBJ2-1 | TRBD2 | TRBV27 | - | TGTGCCAGCAGTTCATCAGCGGGAGAAGCCTACAATGAGCAGTTCTTC | CASSSSAGEAYNEQFF
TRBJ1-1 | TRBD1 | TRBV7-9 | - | TGTGCCAGCAGCTCAGGACAGGCTGAAGCTTTCTTT | CASSSGQAEAFF
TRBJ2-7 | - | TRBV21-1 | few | TGTGCCAGCAGGGGGGCCGTCCCCTTC | CASRGAVPF
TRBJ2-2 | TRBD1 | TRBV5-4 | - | TGTGCCAGCAGCCCCGGGACAGCGAACACCGGGGAGCTGTTTTTT | CASSPGTANTGELFF
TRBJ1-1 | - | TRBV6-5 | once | TGTGCCAGCAGTTACCTTACCGGACAATGGAACACTGAAGCTTTCTTT | CASSYLTGQWNTEAFF
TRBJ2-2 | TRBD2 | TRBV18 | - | TGTGCCAGCAAGACTAGCGGGATGAACACCGGGGAGCTGTTTTTT | CASKTSGMNTGELFF
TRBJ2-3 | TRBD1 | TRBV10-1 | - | TGCGCCAGCAGTTCTCCGGGACAGGGGACAGATACGCAGTATTTT | CASSSPGQGTDTQYF
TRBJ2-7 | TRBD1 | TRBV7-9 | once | TGTGCCAGCAGCCCACCGGGACAGACCTACGAGCAGTACTTC | CASSPPGQTYEQYF
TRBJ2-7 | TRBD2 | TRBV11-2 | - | TGTGCCAGCAGCTTAGTTAGCGGGAGGACCTACGAGCAGTACTTC | CASSLVSGRTYEQYF
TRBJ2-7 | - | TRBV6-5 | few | TGTGCCAGCAGTTCAGGGCAGGGTTCCTACGAGCAGTACTTC | CASSSGQGSYEQYF
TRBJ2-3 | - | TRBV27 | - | TGTGCCAGCGGTCCAGGAAGCACAGATACGCAGTATTTT | CASGPGSTDTQYF
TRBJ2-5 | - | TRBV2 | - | TGTGCCAGCACGGGCGGGTACCAAGAGACCCAGTACTTC | CASTGGYQETQYF
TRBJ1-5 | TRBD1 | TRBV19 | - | TGTGCCAGTAGTCCCTCCGGGACAGGTCTTTCTAATCAGCCCCAGCATTTT | CASSPSGTGLSNQPQHF
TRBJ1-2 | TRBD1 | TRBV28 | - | TGTGCCAGCAGTACCTACGGGACAGGGGCTCGAGGCTACACCTTC | CASSTYGTGARGYTF
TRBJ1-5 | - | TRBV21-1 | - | TGTGCCGGGCGGACCGGCAGGGGAGTCAATCAGCCCCAGCATTTT | CAGRTGRGVNQPQHF
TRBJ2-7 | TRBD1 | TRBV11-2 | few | TGTGCCAGCAGCTTAGAGACCGGGACAGCCTACGAGCAGTACTTC | CASSLETGTAYEQYF
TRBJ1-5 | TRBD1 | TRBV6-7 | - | TGTGCCAGCCCCTTAGAGACAGGGAAGGTACAGCCCCAGCATTTT | CASPLETGKVQPQHF
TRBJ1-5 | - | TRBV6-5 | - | TGTGCCAGCAGTTACAGGGGAACCAATCAGCCCCAGCATTTT | CASSYRGTNQPQHF
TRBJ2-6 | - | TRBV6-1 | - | TGTGCCAGCAGTGAATTCGGGGAGATCTCCGGGGCCAACGTCCTGACTTTC | CASSEFGEISGANVLTF
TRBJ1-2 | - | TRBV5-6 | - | TGTGCCAGCAGCTTGAGGGGGATGATGGAGAACTATGGCTACACCTTC | CASSLRGMMENYGYTF
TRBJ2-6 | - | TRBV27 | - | TGTGCCAGCACAATCGACAGCTCTGGGGCCAACGTCCTGACTTTC | CASTIDSSGANVLTF
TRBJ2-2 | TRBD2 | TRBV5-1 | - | TGCGCCAGCAGCTTGGGGACTAGCAGCACCGGGGAGCTGTTTTTT | CASSLGTSSTGELFF
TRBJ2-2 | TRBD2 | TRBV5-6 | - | TGTGCCAGCAGCTTGGTGCCGGGAGGGCCTCACGGGGAGCTGTTTTTT | CASSLVPGGPHGELFF
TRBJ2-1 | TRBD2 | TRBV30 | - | TGTGCCTGGAGTGCACTAGCGGGAGGGCCCCGAGAGGAAAAGTACAATGAGCAGTTCTTC | CAWSALAGGPREEKYNEQFF
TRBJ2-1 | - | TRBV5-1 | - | TGCGCCAGCAGCCCTGGGAGCCTTAACAATGAGCAGTTCTTC | CASSPGSLNNEQFF
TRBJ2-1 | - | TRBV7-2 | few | TGTGCCAGCAGCGTCCAAGGGGGGGCTTACAATGAGCAGTTCTTC | CASSVQGGAYNEQFF
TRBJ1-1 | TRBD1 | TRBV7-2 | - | TGTGCCAGCAGCCTCCGGGACAGGGGCTTTATGAACACTGAAGCTTTCTTT | CASSLRDRGFMNTEAFF
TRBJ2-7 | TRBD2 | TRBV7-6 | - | TGTGCCAGCAGCCCAAGGAGCGGGATCCCCTCCTACGAGCAGTACTTC | CASSPRSGIPSYEQYF
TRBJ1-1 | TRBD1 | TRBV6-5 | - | TGTGCCAGCAGTTACCAGGGGACAGCTGAAGCTTTCTTT | CASSYQGTAEAFF
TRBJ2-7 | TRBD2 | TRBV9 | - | TGTGCCGGCCAGCCGGGGGGGGCAACGGGGCTAGCGGGAGAACCCTACGAGCAGTACTTC | CAGQPGGATGLAGEPYEQYF
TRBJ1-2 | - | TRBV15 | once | TGTGCCACCAGCAGGGACAAAGCTAACTATGGCTACACCTTC | CATSRDKANYGYTF
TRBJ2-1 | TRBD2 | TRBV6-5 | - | TGTGCCAGCAGTTACTTCTCCGGGGGGAATGAGCAGTTCTTC | CASSYFSGGNEQFF
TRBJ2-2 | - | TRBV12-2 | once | TGTGCAAGTCGCTTAGGGCGGGGCGCGAACACCGGGGAGCTGTTTTTT | CASRLGRGANTGELFF
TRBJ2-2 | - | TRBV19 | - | TGTGCCACCGAGACAGCAATGAACACCGGGGAGCTGTTTTTT | CATETAMNTGELFF
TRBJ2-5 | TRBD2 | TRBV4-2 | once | TGTGCCAGCAGCCAAGAAAGACTAGCGGGAGGGCCGGAAGAGACCCAGTACTTC | CASSQERLAGGPEETQYF
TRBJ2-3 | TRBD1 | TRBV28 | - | TGTGCCAGCAGCCTGACAGGGCTAAGCACAGATACGCAGTATTTT | CASSLTGLSTDTQYF
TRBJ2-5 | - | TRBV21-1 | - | TGTGCCAGCAGCAAAGAAGCTGGTGACCAAGAGACCCAGTACTTC | CASSKEAGDQETQYF
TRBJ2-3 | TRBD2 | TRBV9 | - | TGTGCCAGCAGCTTCACCGGGACTAGAGGGGTGGATACGCAGTATTTT | CASSFTGTRGVDTQYF
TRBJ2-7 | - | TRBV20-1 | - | TGCAGTGCTAGAGTAACCTACGAGCAGTACTTC | CSARVTYEQYF
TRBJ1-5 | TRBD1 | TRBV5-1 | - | TGCGCCAGCAGCTGGGACGCGTGGGGACAGGGACAGCCCCAGCATTTT | CASSWDAWGQGQPQHF